This TCR beta chain was retrieved from a study of T-cell memory formation after mild COVID-19. TCRdb called the 5' RACE reads again in MiXCR, with one record for every CDR3 protein. Of a few hundred thousand distinct CDR3 sequences detected, around 28% appear once; the ten largest clones hold roughly 13%. V lost 1 base to trimming and J lost 4 bases, with 10 bases between them. CDR1 and CDR2 (germline): LNHNV, YYDKDF (reference sequence). This CDR3 is 14 amino acids long. V is TRBV15 and J is TRBJ2-5; D may be TRBD2 (6 bases). This TCR was sampled from an adult woman who had mild COVID-19 (a few samples of this study predate the infection). Cell type and time point are not known. The sequencing sample was made of PBMCs or a T cell subset sorted from them (not recorded which). CDR3 loop: CATSRGTGVETQYF. The CDR3 nucleotides read TGTGCCACCAGCAGAGGAACGGGAGTAGAGACCCAGTACTTC.